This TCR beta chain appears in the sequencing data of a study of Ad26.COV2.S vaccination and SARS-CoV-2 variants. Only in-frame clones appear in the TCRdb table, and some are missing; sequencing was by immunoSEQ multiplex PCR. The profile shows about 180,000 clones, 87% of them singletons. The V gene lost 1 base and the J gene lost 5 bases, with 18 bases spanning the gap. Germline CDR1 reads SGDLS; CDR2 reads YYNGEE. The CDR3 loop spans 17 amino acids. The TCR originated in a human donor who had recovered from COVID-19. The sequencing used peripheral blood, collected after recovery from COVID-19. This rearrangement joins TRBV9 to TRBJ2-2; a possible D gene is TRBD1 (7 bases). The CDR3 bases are TGTGCCAGCAGCGTACCGAAGACAGGGAGGAAGACCGGGGAGCTGTTTTTT. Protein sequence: CASSVPKTGRKTGELFF.